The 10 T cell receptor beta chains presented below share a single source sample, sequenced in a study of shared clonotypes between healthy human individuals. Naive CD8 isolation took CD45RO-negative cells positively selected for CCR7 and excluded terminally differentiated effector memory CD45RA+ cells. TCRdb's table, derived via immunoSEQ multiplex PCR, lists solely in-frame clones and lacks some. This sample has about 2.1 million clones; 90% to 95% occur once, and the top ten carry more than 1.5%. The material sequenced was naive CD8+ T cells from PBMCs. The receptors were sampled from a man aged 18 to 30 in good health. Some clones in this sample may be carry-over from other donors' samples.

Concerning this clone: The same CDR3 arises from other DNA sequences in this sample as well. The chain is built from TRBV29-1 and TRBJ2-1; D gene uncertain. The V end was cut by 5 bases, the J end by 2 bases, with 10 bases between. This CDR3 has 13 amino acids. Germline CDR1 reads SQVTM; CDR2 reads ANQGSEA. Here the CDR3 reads CSVLGGAYNEQFF. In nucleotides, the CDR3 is TGCAGCGTTTTGGGCGGTGCCTACAATGAGCAGTTCTTC.

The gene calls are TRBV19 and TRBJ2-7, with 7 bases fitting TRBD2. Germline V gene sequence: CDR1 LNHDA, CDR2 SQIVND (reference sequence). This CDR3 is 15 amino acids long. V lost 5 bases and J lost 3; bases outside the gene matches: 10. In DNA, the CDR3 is TGTGCCAGTAGTGGGGGGGGTACTACTGACTACGAGCAGTACTTC. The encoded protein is CASSGGGTTDYEQYF.

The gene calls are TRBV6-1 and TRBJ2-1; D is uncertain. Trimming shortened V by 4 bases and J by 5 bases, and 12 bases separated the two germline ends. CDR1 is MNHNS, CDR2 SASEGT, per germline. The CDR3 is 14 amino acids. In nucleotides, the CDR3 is TGTGCCAGCAGTGTTTGGCGGTTTAACAATGAGCAGTTCTTC. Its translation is CASSVWRFNNEQFF.

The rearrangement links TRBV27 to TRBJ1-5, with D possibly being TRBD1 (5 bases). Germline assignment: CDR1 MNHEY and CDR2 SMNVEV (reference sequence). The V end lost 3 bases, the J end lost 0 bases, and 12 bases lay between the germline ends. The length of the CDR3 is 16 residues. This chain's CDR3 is CASSFRAANSNQPQHF. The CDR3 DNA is TGTGCCAGCAGTTTCAGGGCTGCGAATAGCAATCAGCCCCAGCATTTT.

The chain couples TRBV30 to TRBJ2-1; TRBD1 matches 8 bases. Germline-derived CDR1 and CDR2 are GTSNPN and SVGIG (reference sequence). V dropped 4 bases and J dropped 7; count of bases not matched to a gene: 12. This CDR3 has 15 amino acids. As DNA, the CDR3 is TGTGCCTGGACGTTCAGCAGGGGGCCAGGGAATGAGCAGTTCTTC. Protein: CAWTFSRGPGNEQFF.

CDR3 nucleotide sequence: TGTGCCAGCAGCCAAGGGGGGGACCCGAACACCGGGGAGCTGTTTTTT. It specifies CASSQGGDPNTGELFF. The V gene is TRBV14, the J gene TRBJ2-2; possible D gene TRBD2, 6 bases. This CDR3 has 16 amino acids. Germline CDR1 and CDR2: SGHDN and FVKESK. Trimming stripped 1 base from V and 0 bases from J, with 9 bases between.

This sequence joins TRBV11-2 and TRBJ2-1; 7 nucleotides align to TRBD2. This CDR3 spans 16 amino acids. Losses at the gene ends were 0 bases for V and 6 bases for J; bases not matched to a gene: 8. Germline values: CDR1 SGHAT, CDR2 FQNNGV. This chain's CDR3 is CASSLEKRLALNEQFF. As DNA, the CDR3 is TGTGCCAGCAGCTTAGAGAAGAGACTAGCCCTCAATGAGCAGTTCTTC.

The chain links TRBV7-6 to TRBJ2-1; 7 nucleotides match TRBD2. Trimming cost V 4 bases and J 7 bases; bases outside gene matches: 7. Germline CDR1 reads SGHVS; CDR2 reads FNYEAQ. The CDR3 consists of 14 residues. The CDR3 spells CASSSSGMGNEQFF. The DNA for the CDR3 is TGTGCCAGCAGCTCCAGCGGGATGGGAAATGAGCAGTTCTTC.

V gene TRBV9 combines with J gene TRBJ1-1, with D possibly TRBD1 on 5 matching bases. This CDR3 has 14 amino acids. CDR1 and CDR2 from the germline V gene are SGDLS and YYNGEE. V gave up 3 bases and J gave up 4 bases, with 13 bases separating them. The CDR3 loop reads CASSEGGVATEAFF. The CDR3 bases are TGTGCCAGCAGCGAAGGAGGGGTGGCCACTGAAGCTTTCTTT.

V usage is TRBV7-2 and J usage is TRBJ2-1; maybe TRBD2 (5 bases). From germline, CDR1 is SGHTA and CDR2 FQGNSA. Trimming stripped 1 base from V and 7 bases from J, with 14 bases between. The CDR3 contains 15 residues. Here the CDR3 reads CASSLDSHPGNEQFF. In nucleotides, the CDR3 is TGTGCCAGCAGCTTAGACTCTCACCCGGGAAATGAGCAGTTCTTC.